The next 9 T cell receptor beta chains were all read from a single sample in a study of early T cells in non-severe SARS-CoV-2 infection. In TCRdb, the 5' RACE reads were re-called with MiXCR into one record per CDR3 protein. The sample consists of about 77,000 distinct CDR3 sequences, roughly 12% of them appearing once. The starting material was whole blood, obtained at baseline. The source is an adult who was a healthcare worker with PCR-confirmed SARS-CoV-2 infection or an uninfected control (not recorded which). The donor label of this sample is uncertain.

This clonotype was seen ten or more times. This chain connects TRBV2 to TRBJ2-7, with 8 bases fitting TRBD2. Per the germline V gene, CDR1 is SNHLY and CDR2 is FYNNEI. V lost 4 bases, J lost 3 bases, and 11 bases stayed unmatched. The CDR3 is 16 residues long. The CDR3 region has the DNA TGTGCCAGCAGTGGCCCTATCGGACTAGCCCTCTACGAGCAGTACTTC. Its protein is CASSGPIGLALYEQYF.

For the CDR3, the DNA is TGTGCCAGCAGCCCAACGGGGGGCGGGGACACAGATACGCAGTATTTT. This sequence encodes CASSPTGGGDTDTQYF. The chain recombines TRBV7-2 with TRBJ2-3, with D tentatively TRBD2 (7 bases). Trimming stripped 5 bases from V and 2 bases from J, with 17 bases between. The germline CDR1 and CDR2 sequences are SGHTA and FQGNSA. The CDR3 loop spans 16 amino acids. Together with reference TRBV7-2 and TRBJ2-3, the CDR3 gives the full variable domain: GAGVSQSPSNKVTEKGKDVELRCDPISGHTALYWYRQSLGQGLEFLIYFQGNSAPDKSGLPSDRFSAERTGGSVSTLTIQRTQQEDSAVYLCASSPTGGGDTDTQYFGPGTRLTVL.

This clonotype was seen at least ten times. The CDR3 nucleotides are TGTGCCAGCAGTGAACAGGGTAGACAGCCCCAGCATTTT. Protein product: CASSEQGRQPQHF. V is TRBV27 and J is TRBJ1-5; perhaps TRBD1 as D (6 bases). The CDR3 totals 13 residues. Trimming left V 5 bases short and J 7 bases short, with 12 bases between. The germline V gene encodes CDR1 MNHEY and CDR2 SMNVEV (reference sequence).

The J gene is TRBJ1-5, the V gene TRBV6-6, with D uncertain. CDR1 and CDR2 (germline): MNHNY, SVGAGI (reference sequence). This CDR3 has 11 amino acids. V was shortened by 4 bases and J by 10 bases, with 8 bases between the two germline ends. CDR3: CASSSVPPQHF. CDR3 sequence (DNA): TGTGCCAGCAGTTCCGTACCCCCCCAGCATTTT.

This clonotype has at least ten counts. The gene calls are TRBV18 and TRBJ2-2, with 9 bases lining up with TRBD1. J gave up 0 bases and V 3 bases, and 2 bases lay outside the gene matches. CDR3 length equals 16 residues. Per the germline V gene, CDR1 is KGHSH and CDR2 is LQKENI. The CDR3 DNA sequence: TGTGCCAGCTCACCCGGGACAGGGCCGAACACCGGGGAGCTGTTTTTT. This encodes CASSPGTGPNTGELFF.

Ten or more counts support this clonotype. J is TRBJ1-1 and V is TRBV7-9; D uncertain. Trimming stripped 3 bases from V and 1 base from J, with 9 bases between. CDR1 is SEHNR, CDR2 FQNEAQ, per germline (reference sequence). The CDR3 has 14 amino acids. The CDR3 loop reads CASSFFTENTEAFF. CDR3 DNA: TGTGCCAGCAGCTTTTTTACAGAGAACACTGAAGCTTTCTTT.

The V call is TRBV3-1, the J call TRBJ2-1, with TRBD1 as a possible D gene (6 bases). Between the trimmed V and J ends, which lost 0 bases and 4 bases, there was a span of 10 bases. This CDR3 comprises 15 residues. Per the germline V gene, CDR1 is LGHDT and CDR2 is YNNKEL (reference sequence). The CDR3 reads CASSQDRQVYNEQFF. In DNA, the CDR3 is TGTGCCAGCAGCCAAGATAGACAGGTATACAATGAGCAGTTCTTC.

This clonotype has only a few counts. CDR3 sequence reads: CASRPPGDRDYGYTF. CDR3 sequence (DNA): TGTGCCAGCAGACCCCCGGGGGACAGGGATTATGGCTACACCTTC. The chain recombines TRBV12-3 or TRBV12-4 with TRBJ1-2, with TRBD1 identical over 9 bases. The CDR3 has 15 residues. Trimming at V came to 6 bases and at J to 5 bases, leaving 10 bases not matched to a gene.

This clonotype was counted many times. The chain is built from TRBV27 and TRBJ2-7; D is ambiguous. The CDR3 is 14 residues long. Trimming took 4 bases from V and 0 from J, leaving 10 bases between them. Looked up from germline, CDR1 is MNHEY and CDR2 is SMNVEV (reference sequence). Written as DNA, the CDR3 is TGTGCCAGCAGTTCCAGCGCTAGCTCCTACGAGCAGTACTTC. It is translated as CASSSSASSYEQYF.